The T cell receptor (beta chain) described here comes from a study of blood T cell repertoires in COVID-19. Across the study: Spain, Italy and the United States supplied samples that represented acute and convalescent COVID-19. In each case, the material was cDNA or gDNA derived from T cells, B-cell-depleted T cells, or PBMCs.

In its sample, this clone was seen a few times. Original handling: How many nucleated cells were present was estimated from reference gene primer amplification. Generated by immunoSEQ multiplex PCR, the TCRdb table keeps only in-frame clones and is missing some. V, J and clone size were drawn from that table, and D and trimming were deduced from the DNA. The data show 200,000 to 250,000 clones, approximately 80% seen once. V was pared by 4 bases and J by 3 bases, with 4 bases between. CDR1 DFQATT and CDR2 SNEGSKA come from the germline V gene (reference sequence). The CDR3 has 11 amino acids. Sequencing input: peripheral blood. This sequence was found in a woman aged 55-69 years with active or convalescent COVID-19. The rearrangement uses TRBV20-1 and TRBJ2-1; D gene uncertain. The CDR3 region is CSANYYNEQFF. CDR3 coding DNA: TGCAGTGCTAATTACTACAATGAGCAGTTCTTC.